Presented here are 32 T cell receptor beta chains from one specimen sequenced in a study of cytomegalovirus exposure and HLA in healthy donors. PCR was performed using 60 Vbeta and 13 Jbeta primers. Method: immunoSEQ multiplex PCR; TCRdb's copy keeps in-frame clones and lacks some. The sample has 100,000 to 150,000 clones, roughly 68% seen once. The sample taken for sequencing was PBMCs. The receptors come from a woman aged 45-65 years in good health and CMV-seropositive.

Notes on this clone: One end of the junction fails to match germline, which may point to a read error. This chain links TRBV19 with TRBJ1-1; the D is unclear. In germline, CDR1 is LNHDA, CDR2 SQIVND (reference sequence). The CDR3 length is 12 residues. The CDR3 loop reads CASRSKRPEAFF. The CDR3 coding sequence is TGTGCCAGTAGATCCAAGCGTCCTGAGGCTTTCTTT.

The CDR3 is CASSFRGFTYEQYF. The CDR3 DNA reads as TGTGCCAGCAGCTTCCGCGGGTTCACCTACGAGCAGTACTTC. The chain couples TRBV7-8 to TRBJ2-7; a possible D gene is TRBD2 (5 bases). Germline assignment: CDR1 SGHVS and CDR2 FQNEAQ. The CDR3 extends over 14 amino acids. Trimming left V 3 bases short and J 2 bases short, with 11 bases between.

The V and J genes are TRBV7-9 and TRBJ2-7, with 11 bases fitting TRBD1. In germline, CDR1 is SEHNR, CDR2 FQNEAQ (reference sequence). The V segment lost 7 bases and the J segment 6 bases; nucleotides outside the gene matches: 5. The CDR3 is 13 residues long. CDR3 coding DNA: TGTGCCAGCACCCCGGGACAGGGGGTCGAGCAGTACTTC. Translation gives CASTPGQGVEQYF.

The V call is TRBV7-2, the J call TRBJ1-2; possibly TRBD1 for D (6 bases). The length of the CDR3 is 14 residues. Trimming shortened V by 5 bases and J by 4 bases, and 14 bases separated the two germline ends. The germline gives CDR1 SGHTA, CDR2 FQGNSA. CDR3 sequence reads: CASSSRGSGYGYTF. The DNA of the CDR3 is TGTGCCAGCAGCAGCAGGGGCTCAGGCTATGGCTACACCTTC.

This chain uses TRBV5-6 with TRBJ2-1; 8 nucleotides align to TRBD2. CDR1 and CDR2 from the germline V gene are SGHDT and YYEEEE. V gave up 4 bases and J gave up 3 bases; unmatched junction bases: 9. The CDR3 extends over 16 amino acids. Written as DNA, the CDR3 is TGTGCCAGCAGCATTCCCGGGGGGGCCCTCTACAATGAGCAGTTCTTC. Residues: CASSIPGGALYNEQFF.

CDR3 amino acids: CAWGGTSGHEQFF. The CDR3, as DNA: TGTGCCTGGGGTGGGACTAGCGGCCATGAGCAGTTCTTC. The chain recombines TRBV30 with TRBJ2-1; the match to TRBD2 covers 11 bases. The CDR3 has 13 amino acids. CDR1 is GTSNPN, CDR2 SVGIG, per germline (reference sequence). V was clipped by 5 bases and J by 8 bases; unmatched bases: 5.

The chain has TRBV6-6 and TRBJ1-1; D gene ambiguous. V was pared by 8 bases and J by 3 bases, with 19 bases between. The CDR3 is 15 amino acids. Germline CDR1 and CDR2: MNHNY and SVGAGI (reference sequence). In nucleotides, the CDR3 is TGTGCCAGCGGCCTTGGAGGGCGGTGGGACACTGAAGCTTTCTTT. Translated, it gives CASGLGGRWDTEAFF.

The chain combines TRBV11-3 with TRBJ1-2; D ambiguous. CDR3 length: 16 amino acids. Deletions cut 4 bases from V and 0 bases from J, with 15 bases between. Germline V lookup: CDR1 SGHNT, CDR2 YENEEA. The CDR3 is CASSSDVALANYGYTF. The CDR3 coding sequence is TGTGCCAGCAGCTCCGATGTGGCCCTAGCTAACTATGGCTACACCTTC.

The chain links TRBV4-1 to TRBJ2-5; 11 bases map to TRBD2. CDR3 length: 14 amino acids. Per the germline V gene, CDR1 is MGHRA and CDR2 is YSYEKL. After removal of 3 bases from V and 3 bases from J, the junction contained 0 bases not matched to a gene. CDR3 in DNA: TGCGCCAGCAGCCAGGGACTAGCGGAAGAGACCCAGTACTTC. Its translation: CASSQGLAEETQYF.

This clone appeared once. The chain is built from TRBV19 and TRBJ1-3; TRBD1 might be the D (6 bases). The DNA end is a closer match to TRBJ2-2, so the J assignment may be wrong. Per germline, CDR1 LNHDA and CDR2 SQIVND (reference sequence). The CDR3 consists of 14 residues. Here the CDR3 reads CASTRQDLTGELFF. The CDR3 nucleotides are TGTGCCAGTACCAGACAGGACCTCACCGGGGAGCTGTTTTTT.

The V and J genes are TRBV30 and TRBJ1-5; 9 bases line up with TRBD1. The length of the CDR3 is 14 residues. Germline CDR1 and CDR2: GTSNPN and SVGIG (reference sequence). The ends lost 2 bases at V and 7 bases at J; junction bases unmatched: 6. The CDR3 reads CAWSRTGVLQPQHF. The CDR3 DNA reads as TGTGCCTGGAGTCGGACAGGGGTATTGCAGCCCCAGCATTTT.

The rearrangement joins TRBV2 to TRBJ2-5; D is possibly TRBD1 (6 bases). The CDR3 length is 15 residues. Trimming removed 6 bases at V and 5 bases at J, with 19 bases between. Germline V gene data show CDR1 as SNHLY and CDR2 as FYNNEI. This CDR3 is CASSLQGRGTETQYF. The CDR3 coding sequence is TGTGCCAGCAGCCTACAGGGCCGAGGGACGGAGACCCAGTACTTC.

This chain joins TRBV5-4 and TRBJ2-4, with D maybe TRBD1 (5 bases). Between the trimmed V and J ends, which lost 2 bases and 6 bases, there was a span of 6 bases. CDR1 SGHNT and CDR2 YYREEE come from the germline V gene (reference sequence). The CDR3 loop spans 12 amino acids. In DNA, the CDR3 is TGTGCCAGCAGCTTTGACAGAAACATTCAGTACTTC. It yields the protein CASSFDRNIQYF.

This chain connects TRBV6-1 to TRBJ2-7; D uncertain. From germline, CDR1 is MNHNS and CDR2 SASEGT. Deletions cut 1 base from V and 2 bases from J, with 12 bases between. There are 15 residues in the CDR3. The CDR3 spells CASSEGLWQAYEQYF. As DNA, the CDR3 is TGTGCCAGCAGTGAAGGGCTCTGGCAGGCCTACGAGCAGTACTTC.

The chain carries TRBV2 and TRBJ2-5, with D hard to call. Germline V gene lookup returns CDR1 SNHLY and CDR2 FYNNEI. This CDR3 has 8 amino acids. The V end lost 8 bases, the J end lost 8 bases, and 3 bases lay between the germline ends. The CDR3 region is CASSTQYF. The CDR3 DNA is TGTGCCAGCTCTACCCAGTACTTC.

The CDR3: CAIGGQGAGANVLTF. CDR3 sequence (DNA): TGTGCCATCGGGGGACAGGGGGCTGGGGCCAACGTCCTGACTTTC. This chain uses TRBV10-3 with TRBJ2-6, with 11 bases lining up with TRBD1. V dropped 8 bases and J dropped 2; count of bases not matched to a gene: 2. Germline assignment: CDR1 ENHRY and CDR2 SYGVKD. The CDR3 spans 15 residues.

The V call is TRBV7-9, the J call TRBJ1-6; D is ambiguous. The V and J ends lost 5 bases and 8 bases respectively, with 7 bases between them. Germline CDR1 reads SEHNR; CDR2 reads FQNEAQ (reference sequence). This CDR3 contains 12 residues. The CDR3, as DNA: TGTGCCAGCAGCCCCGGGGATTCACCCCTCCACTTT. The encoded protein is CASSPGDSPLHF. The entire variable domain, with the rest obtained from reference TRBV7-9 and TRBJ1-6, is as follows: DTGVSQNPRHKITKRGQNVTFRCDPISEHNRLYWYRQTLGQGPEFLTYFQNEAQLEKSRLLSDRFSAERPKGSFSTLEIQRTEQGDSAMYLCASSPGDSPLHFGNGTRLTVT.

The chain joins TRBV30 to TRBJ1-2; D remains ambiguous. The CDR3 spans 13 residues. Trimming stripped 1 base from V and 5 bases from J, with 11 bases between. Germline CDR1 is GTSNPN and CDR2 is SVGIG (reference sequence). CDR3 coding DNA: TGTGCCTGGAGTGAGGAGCCGGGGTATGGCTACACCTTC. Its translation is CAWSEEPGYGYTF.

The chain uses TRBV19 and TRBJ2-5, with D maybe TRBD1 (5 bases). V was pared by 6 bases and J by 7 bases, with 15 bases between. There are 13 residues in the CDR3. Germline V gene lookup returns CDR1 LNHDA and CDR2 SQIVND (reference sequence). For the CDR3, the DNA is TGTGCCAGTAGGTCGCAGGGATCGGCGACCCAGTACTTC. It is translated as CASRSQGSATQYF.

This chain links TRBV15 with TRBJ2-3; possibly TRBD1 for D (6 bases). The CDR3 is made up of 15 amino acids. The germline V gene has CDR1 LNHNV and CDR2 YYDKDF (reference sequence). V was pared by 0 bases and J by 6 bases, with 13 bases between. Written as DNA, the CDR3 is TGTGCCACCAGCAGAGAAGCAGGGGTGGTGGATACGCAGTATTTT. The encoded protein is CATSREAGVVDTQYF.

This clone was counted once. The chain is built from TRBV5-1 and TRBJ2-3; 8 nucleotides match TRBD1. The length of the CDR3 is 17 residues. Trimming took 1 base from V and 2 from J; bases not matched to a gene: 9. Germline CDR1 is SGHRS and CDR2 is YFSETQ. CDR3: CASSLLPTGAFTDTQYF. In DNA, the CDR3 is TGCGCCAGCAGCTTGTTGCCGACAGGGGCATTCACAGATACGCAGTATTTT.

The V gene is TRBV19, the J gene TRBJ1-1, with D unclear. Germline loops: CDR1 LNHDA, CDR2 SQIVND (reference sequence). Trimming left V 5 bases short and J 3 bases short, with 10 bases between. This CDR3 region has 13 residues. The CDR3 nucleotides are TGTGCCAGTAGTCTTAGTCGGGACACTGAAGCTTTCTTT. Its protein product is CASSLSRDTEAFF.

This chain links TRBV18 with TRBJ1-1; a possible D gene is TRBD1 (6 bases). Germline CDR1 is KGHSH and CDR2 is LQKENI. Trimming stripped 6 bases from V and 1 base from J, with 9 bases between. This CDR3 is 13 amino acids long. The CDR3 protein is CASSGQKNTEAFF. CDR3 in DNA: TGTGCCAGCTCCGGACAGAAGAACACTGAAGCTTTCTTT.

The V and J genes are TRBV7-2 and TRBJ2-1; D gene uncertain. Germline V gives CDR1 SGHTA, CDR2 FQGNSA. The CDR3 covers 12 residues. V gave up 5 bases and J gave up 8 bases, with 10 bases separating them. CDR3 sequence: CASSRLGHEQFF. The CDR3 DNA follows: TGTGCCAGCAGCCGGCTAGGCCATGAGCAGTTCTTC.

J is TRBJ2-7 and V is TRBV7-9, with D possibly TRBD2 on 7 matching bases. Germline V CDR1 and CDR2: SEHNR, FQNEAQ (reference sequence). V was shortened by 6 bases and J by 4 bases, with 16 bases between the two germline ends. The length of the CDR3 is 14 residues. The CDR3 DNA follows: TGTGCCAGCAGGGTGACGGGGGGCCATTACGAGCAGTACTTC. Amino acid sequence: CASRVTGGHYEQYF. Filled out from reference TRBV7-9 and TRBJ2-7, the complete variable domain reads DTGVSQNPRHKITKRGQNVTFRCDPISEHNRLYWYRQTLGQGPEFLTYFQNEAQLEKSRLLSDRFSAERPKGSFSTLEIQRTEQGDSAMYLCASRVTGGHYEQYFGPGTRLTVT.

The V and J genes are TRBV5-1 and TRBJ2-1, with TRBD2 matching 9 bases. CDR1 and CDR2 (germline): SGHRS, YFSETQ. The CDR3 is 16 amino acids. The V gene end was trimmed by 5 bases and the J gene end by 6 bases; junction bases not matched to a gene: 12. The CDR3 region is CASSLGAGGPGNEQFF. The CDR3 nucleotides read TGCGCCAGCAGTTTAGGGGCGGGGGGGCCCGGCAATGAGCAGTTCTTC. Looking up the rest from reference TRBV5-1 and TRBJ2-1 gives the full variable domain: KAGVTQTPRYLIKTRGQQVTLSCSPISGHRSVSWYQQTPGQGLQFLFEYFSETQRNKGNFPGRFSGRQFSNSRSEMNVSTLELGDSALYLCASSLGAGGPGNEQFFGPGTRLTVL.

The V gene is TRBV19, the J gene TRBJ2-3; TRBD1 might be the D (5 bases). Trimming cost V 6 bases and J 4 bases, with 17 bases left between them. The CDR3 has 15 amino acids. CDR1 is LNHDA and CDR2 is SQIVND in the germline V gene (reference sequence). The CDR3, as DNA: TGTGCCAGTAGGGCGGTGTCAGGGCGTGCAGATACGCAGTATTTT. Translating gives CASRAVSGRADTQYF.

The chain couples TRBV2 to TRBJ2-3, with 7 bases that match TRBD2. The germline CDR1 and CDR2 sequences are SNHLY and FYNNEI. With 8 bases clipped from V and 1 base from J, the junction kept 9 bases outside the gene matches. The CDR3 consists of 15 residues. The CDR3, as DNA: TGTGCCAGCTTAAGGGAGGGTTTACGCACAGATACGCAGTATTTT. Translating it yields CASLREGLRTDTQYF. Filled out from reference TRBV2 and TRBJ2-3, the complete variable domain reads EPEVTQTPSHQVTQMGQEVILRCVPISNHLYFYWYRQILGQKVEFLVSFYNNEISEKSEIFDDQFSVERPDGSNFTLKIRSTKLEDSAMYFCASLREGLRTDTQYFGPGTRLTVL.

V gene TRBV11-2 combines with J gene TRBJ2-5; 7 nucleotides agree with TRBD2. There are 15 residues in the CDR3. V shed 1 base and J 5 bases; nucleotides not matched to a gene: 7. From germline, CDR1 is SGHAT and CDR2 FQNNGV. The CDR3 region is CASSLGGTSVETQYF. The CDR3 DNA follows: TGTGCCAGCAGCTTAGGGGGAACTAGCGTCGAGACCCAGTACTTC.

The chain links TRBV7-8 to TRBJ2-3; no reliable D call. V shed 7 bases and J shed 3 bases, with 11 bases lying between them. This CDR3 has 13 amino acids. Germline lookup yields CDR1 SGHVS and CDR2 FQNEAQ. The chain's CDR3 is CASTPGSTDTQYF. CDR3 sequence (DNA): TGTGCCAGCACCCCAGGTAGTACAGATACGCAGTATTTT.

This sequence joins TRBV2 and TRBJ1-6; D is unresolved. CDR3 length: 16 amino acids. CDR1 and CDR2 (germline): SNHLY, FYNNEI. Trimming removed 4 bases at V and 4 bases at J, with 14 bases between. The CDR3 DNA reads TGTGCCAGCAGTGTCCAAGGAGGCCGTTATAATTCACCCCTCCACTTT. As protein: CASSVQGGRYNSPLHF.

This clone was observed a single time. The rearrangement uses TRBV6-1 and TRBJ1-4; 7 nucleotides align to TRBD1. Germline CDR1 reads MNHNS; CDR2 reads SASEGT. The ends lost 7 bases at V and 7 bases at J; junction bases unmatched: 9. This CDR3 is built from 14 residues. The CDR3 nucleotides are TGTGCCAGCAACCGACAGGGTGTTCTTGAAAAACTGTTTTTT. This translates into CASNRQGVLEKLFF.